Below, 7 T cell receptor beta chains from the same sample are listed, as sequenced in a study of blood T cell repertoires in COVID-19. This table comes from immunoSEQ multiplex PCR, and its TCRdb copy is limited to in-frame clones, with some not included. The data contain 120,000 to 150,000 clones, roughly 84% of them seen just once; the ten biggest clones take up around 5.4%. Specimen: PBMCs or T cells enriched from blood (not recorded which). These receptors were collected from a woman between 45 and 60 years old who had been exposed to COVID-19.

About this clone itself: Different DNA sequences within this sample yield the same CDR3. The CDR3, as DNA: TGTGCCAGCAGCTTAGGGCTGGGAGCCGAAGCTTTCTTT. Amino acids: CASSLGLGAEAFF. V is TRBV7-2 and J is TRBJ1-1; D is unresolved. The CDR3 is 13 amino acids. The V and J ends lost 1 base and 8 bases respectively, with 11 bases between them. The germline V gene has CDR1 SGHTA and CDR2 FQGNSA.

This CDR3 is CATRQGEGEKLFF. The CDR3 DNA reads as TGTGCCACCAGACAGGGGGAAGGTGAAAAACTGTTTTTT. The chain employs TRBV6-4 and TRBJ1-4; 9 bases map to TRBD1. Trimming at V came to 10 bases and at J to 7 bases, leaving 7 bases not matched to a gene. The CDR3 is made up of 13 amino acids. Germline lookup yields CDR1 MRHNA and CDR2 SNTAGT.

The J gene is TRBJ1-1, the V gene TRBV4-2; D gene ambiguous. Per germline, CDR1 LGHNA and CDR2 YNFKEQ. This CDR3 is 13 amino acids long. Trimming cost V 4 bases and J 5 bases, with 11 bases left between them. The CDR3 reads CASSRGYSTEAFF. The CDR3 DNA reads TGTGCCAGCAGCCGAGGCTACTCTACTGAAGCTTTCTTT.

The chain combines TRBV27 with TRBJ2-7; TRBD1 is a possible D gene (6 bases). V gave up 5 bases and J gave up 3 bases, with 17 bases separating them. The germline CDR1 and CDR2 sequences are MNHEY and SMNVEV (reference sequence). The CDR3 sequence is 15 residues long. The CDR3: CASSPLRGSNYEQYF. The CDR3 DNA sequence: TGTGCCAGCAGTCCCTTGAGGGGGTCTAACTACGAGCAGTACTTC.

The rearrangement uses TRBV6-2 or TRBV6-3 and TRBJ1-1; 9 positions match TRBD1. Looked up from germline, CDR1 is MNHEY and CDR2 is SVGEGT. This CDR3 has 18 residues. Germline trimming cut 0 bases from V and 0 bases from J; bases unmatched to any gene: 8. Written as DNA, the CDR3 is TGTGCCAGCAGTTACTCGATGGGACAGGGCATACTGAACACTGAAGCTTTCTTT. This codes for CASSYSMGQGILNTEAFF.

The CDR3 spells CASSDTGGSEQFF. The CDR3 bases are TGTGCCAGCAGTGATACAGGGGGCAGTGAGCAGTTCTTC. V usage is TRBV6-2 or TRBV6-3 and J usage is TRBJ2-1; 9 nucleotides match TRBD1. This CDR3 is built from 13 residues. Germline CDR1 is MNHEY and CDR2 is SVGEGT. Unmatched junction bases numbered 5, after V lost 5 bases and J lost 9 bases.

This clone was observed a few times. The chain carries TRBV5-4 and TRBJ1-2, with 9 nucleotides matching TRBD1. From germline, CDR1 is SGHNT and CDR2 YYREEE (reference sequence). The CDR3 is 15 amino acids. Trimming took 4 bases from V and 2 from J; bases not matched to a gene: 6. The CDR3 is CASSGGDRENYGYTF. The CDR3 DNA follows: TGTGCCAGCAGCGGAGGGGACAGGGAGAACTATGGCTACACCTTC. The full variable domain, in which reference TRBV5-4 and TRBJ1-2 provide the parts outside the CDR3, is ETGVTQSPTHLIKTRGQQVTLRCSSQSGHNTVSWYQQALGQGPQFIFQYYREEENGRGNFPPRFSGLQFPNYSSELNVNALELDDSALYLCASSGGDRENYGYTFGSGTRLTVV.